This paragraph reports one T cell receptor (beta chain). The antigen it recognizes is unknown. No base qualities exist here, and no much larger clone lies one base off it. The treatment or condition label, read with the paper, signifies: live attenuated yellow fever vaccine strain. Two biological replicates of bulk PBMCs were collected at each blood-draw timepoint. A standard Ficoll-Paque protocol was used to isolate PBMCs from peripheral blood. TriZol was used to extract RNA from bulk PBMCs, from CD4 and CD8 fractions, and from dextramer-positive and dextramer-negative fractions. This sample is part of a study of T cells after yellow fever vaccination (dated by TCRdb to between 2018 and 2021). A note on the overall study: Libraries from fractions with low cell numbers were prepared with the SMART-Seq v4 Ultra Low Input RNA kit. To track T-cell clones before and after primary and booster YFV17D yellow fever vaccination, bulk TCR alpha and beta repertoires were sequenced longitudinally. The cohort comprised two healthy male donors, one aged 18 to 29 and one aged 30 to 40 years. Blood was collected at multiple timepoints before and after primary and secondary immunization, and bulk PBMC replicates and cell subsets were isolated. Results and caveats for the whole study, not just this receptor: Because the study included only a couple of donors, the extent to which the findings can be generalized is limited. Computational filtering was needed because FACS-sorted repertoires could contain abundant contaminating clonotypes from the bulk population. A small fraction of clonotypes showed up in both the CD4 and CD8 compartments, probably as a result of convergent recombination. Compared with the primary T-cell response, the secondary T-cell response was weaker but faster, peaking on day 5 rather than day 15. After the booster, most clones that had expanded after primary vaccination were detected again (nearly 97% of CD4 and around 88% of CD8), suggesting broad maintenance of memory.

The germline V gene gives CDR1 as SGDLS and CDR2 as YYNGEE. The CDR3 goes from the cysteine to the phenylalanine over 15 residues. Just CDR3 DNA is preserved here, 45 bases in frame from base 1. V gives up 4 bases and J gives up 6 bases, and the segment between their germline ends measures 16 bases. Synthesis of TCR cDNA relied on 5'RACE template switching, a step that introduced a universal primer site along with unique molecular identifiers. cDNA synthesis was primed from both the TCR alpha and TCR beta constant segments. Two PCR steps were used to amplify libraries, with sample barcodes and sequencing adapters being added in the second step. Libraries were sequenced on Illumina HiSeq 2500 (2x100 bp) or NovaSeq (2x150 bp). The published analysis was carried out like this. MIGEC handled demultiplexing of reads and collapsing into UMI consensus sequences, while MiXCR performed V(D)J alignment. Vaccine-responding clonotypes were identified with edgeR using replicate PBMC samples, with FDR below 0.01 and a log2 fold change above 5 up to day 15 being required. Each bulk clonotype was labeled CD4 or CD8 based on which sequenced repertoire, CD4 or CD8, contained the clonotype at higher abundance. TCRdb handled the public reads itself, with Q25 trimming in fastp and clone calling in MiXCR, and kept productive beta chains. CDR3 protein duplicates are merged, each entry listing the most common genes and DNA. TCRdb's processing, not the authors', yielded these V and J calls. Within this sample are hundreds of thousands of distinct CDR3 sequences, with 12% of them counted one time only. Of the sample, just under 15% is held by the ten largest clones.

The clonotype originates from a man aged 25 to 40 who received the YFV17D yellow fever vaccine. The material sequenced was PBMCs, taken on the day of the yellow fever booster vaccination. The sequence is built from TRBV9 and TRBJ2-2; a tentative D call is TRBD1 (7 bases match). The nucleotide sequence is given as TGTGCCAGCAGCTCTCGAACCAGGGGGGCCGGGGAGCTGTTTTTT. Translated, it reads CASSSRTRGAGELFF.